This T cell receptor (beta chain) was documented in a study of blood T cell repertoires in COVID-19. About the research overall: Whether acute or convalescent, the COVID-19 samples came from the United States, Italy and Spain. From T cells, B-cell-depleted T cells, or PBMCs came the material, which was cDNA or gDNA.

Trimming cost V 4 bases and J 6 bases, with 19 bases left between them. Germline CDR1 is SGHTA and CDR2 is FQGNSA. This CDR3 has 16 residues. Libraries were prepared by immunoSEQ multiplex PCR; TCRdb keeps only in-frame clonotypes and omits some of them. The repertoire holds approximately 150,000 clones, with approximately 79% as singletons. The TCR sequence derives from an elderly woman with acute or convalescent COVID-19. The chain joins TRBV7-2 to TRBJ1-5; D perhaps matches TRBD1 (6 bases). Sequenced: peripheral blood. CDR3 sequence (DNA): TGTGCCAGCAGCTCCATACAGGGAATGGGTGGTCAGCCCCAGCATTTT. Protein sequence: CASSSIQGMGGQPQHF.